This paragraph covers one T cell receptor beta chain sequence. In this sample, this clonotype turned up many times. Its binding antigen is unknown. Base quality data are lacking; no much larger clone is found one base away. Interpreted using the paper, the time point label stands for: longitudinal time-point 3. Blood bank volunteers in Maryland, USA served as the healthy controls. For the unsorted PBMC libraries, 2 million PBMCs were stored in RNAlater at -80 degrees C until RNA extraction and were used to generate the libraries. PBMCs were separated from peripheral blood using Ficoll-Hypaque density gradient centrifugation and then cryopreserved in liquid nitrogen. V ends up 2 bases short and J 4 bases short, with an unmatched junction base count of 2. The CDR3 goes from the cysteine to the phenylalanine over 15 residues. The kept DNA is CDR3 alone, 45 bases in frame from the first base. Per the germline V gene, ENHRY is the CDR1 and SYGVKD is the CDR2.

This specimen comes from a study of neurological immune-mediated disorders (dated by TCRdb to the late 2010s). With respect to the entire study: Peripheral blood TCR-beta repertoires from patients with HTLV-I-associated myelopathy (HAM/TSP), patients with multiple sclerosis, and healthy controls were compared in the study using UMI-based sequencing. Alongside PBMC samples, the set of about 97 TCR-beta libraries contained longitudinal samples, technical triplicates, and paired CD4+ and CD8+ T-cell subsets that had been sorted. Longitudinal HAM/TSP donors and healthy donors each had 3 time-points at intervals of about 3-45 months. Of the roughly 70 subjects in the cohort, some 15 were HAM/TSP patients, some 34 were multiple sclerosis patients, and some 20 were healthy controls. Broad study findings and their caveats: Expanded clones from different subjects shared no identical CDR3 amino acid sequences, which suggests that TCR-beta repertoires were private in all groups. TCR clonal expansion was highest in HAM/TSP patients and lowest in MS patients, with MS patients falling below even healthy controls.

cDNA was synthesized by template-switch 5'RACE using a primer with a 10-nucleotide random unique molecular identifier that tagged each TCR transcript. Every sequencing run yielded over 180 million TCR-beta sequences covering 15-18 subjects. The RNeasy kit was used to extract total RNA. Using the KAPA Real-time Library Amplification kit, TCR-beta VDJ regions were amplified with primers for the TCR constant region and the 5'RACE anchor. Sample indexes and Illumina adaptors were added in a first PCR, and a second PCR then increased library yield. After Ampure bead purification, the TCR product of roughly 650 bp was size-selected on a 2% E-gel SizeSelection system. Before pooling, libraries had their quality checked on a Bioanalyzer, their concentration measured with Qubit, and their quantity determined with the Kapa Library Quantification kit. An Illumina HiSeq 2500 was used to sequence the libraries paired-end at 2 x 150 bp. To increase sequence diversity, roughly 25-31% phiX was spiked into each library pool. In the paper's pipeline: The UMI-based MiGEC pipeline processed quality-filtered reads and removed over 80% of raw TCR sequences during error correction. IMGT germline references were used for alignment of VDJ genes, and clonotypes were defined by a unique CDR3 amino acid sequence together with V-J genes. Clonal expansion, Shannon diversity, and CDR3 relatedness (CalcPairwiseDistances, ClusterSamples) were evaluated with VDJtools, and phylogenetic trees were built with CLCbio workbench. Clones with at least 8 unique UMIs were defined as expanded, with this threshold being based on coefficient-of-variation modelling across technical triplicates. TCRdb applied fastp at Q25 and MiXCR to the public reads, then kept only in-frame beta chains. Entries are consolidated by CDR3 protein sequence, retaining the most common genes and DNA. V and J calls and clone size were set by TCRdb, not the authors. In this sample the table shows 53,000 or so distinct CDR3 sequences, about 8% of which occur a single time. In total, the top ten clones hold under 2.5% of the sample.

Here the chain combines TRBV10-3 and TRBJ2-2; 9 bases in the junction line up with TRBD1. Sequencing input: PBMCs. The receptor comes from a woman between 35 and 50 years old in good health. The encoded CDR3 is CAISEGQGFTGELFF. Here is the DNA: TGTGCCATCAGTGAGGGACAGGGGTTCACCGGGGAGCTGTTTTTT.